This TCR beta chain originates from a study of T cell responses to AZD1222 COVID-19 vaccine (dated by TCRdb to about 2021). Describing the broader study: AZD1222 recipients given second doses at about 4 weeks or at about 12 weeks were pooled, since spike-specific TCR depth and breadth were not found to differ between the two schedules. A total of about 230 trial participants underwent TCR sequencing, of whom about 210 received two doses of AZD1222 and approximately 25 received two doses of the MenACWY control vaccine. Trial participants were enrolled by age into subgroups of 18-55, 56-69 and 70-plus years, and around 150, 29 and 61 TCR-sequenced participants, respectively, were included in these subgroups.

The sample's time point label, in plain terms: baseline before first vaccination. Vaccinee samples were obtained from the UK trials COV001 and COV002, which included a single-blind randomized controlled phase 2/3 trial of AZD1222 (ChAdOx1 nCoV-19) in healthy adults. For TCRbeta chain sequencing, PBMC samples were collected from trial participants at day 0 and at day 28 after the second dose. This clone was counted between two and nine times. Its antigen has not been determined. It has no much larger one-base neighbor in the sample; base qualities were not kept. Overall results and qualifications from the work: CD4 TCRs associated with the vaccine covered the entire spike protein, and the dominant responses were in regions 160-218 and 743-854. Participants were mostly white British, with more females than males. The authors suggested clonal diversity may have been underestimated. Nearly half of unique spike-specific TCRs reportedly recognized epitopes outside regions mutated in the B.1.351 and B.1.1.7 variants. Conclusions about previously exposed vaccinees are limited because only six or seven AZD1222 recipients were SARS-CoV-2 seropositive at baseline. Because no samples from the day 14 peak response were available, repertoires could be characterized only after the peak T cell response. In the small 56-69-year group, the increase in depth fell short of significance, most likely because of low power. After two AZD1222 doses, spike-specific TCR breadth and depth were significantly higher than at day 0 and than in MenACWY recipients.

Based on the germline V gene, the CDR1 and CDR2 sequences are SGHVS and FQNEAQ. The CDR3 has 16 amino acids, counting the end cysteine and phenylalanine. Solely the CDR3 DNA is kept, with 48 bases framed from the first base. The germline V and J ends show losses of 5 bases and 2 bases respectively, and no gene match explains 9 bases of the junction. The CDR3 regions of human TCRbeta chains were analyzed by immunosequencing. As for the authors' bioinformatics: TCRs in the repertoires were compared against a reference library of SARS-CoV-2-specific TCRs that had been generated with the MIRA antigen-specificity platform. Breadth was defined as the fraction of unique TCRs that were SARS-CoV-2-associated. Depth was defined as the fraction of total T cells that were SARS-CoV-2-associated. Each spike-specific TCR was assigned to its reactive spike region and to a CD4 or CD8 class using the MIRA data. Log10-transformed breadth and depth values were compared by one-way ANOVA with Sidak's multiple comparisons tests. TCRdb re-hosts the immuneACCESS table, in-frame sequences only. Its copies lack some clones; in the studies checked, an unresolved V gene accounts for under half of them, and the cause for the rest is not known. The V and J calls and the clone size are those of that table, but D and trimming were determined from the DNA. The sample records about 120,000 clones, approximately 86% of which are singletons. The ten biggest clones cover about 10% of the sample.

This sample comprised peripheral blood, obtained on day 0 of AZD1222 vaccination. The TCR sequence derives from an adult in good health. This chain joins TRBV7-8 to TRBJ1-5; 7 central nucleotides agree with TRBD1. The CDR3 region has the sequence CASSPTGFYGNQPQHF. The nucleotides read TGTGCCAGCAGCCCGACAGGGTTCTATGGCAATCAGCCCCAGCATTTT.